Reported below is one T cell receptor beta chain. The data originate from a study of blood T cell repertoires in COVID-19. Study-level information: Sites across the United States, Italy and Spain contributed samples from acute and convalescent COVID-19.

The CDR3 runs 16 residues. Trimming took 2 bases from V and 2 from J, leaving 14 bases between them. The germline CDR1 and CDR2 sequences are SGHDT and YYEEEE. Clones were sequenced by immunoSEQ multiplex PCR, and TCRdb holds only the in-frame ones, with some missing. The table has 150,000 to 200,000 clones, approximately 85% seen once. The clonotype was recovered from a man older than 75 with COVID-19, enrolled during active disease. The sequencing sample was made of peripheral blood. The chain carries TRBV5-6 and TRBJ2-4; maybe TRBD2 (7 bases). In nucleotides, the CDR3 is TGTGCCAGCAGCTTAGGGGGGAGGGGACCCAAAAACATTCAGTACTTC. Amino acid sequence: CASSLGGRGPKNIQYF.